This TCR beta chain appears in the sequencing data of a study of beta chain features in type 1 diabetes. General study points: TCRB CDR3s from Type 1 diabetes patients were moderately but significantly shorter in all four CD4+ subsets. TCRB rearrangement may or may not be influenced by HLA type; here this remained unresolved.

One heparinised blood draw averaging roughly 100 mL was given by each donor. V was clipped by 1 base and J by 2 bases; unmatched bases: 3. The CDR3 consists of 16 residues. Germline V CDR1 and CDR2: SGDLS, YYNGEE. The sequenced template was cDNA made from the entire isolated RNA. Some clones are missing from TCRdb's copy, which holds only in-frame ones; the method was immunoSEQ multiplex PCR. The sample includes over 650,000 clones, about 14% of them seen just once. Regarding this clone: Its cognate antigen is unknown.

The sequence derives from a man aged 18 to 30 with type 1 diabetes. The material sequenced was naive CD4+ T cells from blood. The chain has TRBV9 and TRBJ2-3; the match to TRBD2 covers 11 bases. CDR3 nucleotide sequence: TGTGCCAGCAGCGTAACACTAGCGGGGGTCACAGATACGCAGTATTTT. Its translation: CASSVTLAGVTDTQYF. Filled out from reference TRBV9 and TRBJ2-3, the complete variable domain reads DSGVTQTPKHLITATGQRVTLRCSPRSGDLSVYWYQQSLDQGLQFLIQYYNGEERAKGNILERFSAQQFPDLHSELNLSSLELGDSALYFCASSVTLAGVTDTQYFGPGTRLTVL.